This T cell receptor beta chain was retrieved from a study of blood T cell repertoires in COVID-19. Study-wide background: Nucleic acid was either cDNA or gDNA, and it came from T cells, B-cell-depleted T cells, or PBMCs.

V lost 5 bases and J 2 bases, leaving 12 bases between the germline ends. CDR3 size: 14 residues. The V gene's germline CDR1 is SGHTA and CDR2 FQGTGA. Assay used: immunoSEQ multiplex PCR; TCRdb lists only in-frame clones, some missing. The sample has about 210,000 clones, 84% seen once. The gene calls are TRBV7-3 and TRBJ2-5, with a weak D call TRBD1 (7 bases). The sequence came from a woman between 45 and 65 years old with active or convalescent COVID-19. Sequences were obtained from peripheral blood. This CDR3 is CASSGGTEQETQYF. The CDR3 DNA follows: TGTGCCAGCAGCGGGGGGACAGAGCAAGAGACCCAGTACTTC.